Below are 21 T cell receptor beta chains sequenced from a single sample in a study of blood T cell repertoires in COVID-19. Using immunoSEQ multiplex PCR, the repertoire was profiled, and TCRdb retains in-frame clones only, with some absent. The top ten clones hold approximately 6.2% of a sample with a few hundred thousand clones, 80% to 90% of them seen once. Sequenced material: peripheral blood. The receptors derive from a man aged 55 to 70 with acute or convalescent COVID-19.

This clone was seen a few times. Here the CDR3 reads CASSLVTSGHTDTQYF. The CDR3, as DNA: TGTGCCAGCAGCTTGGTAACTAGCGGGCACACAGATACGCAGTATTTT. The chain carries TRBV5-6 and TRBJ2-3, with 9 bases identical to TRBD2. Germline CDR1 is SGHDT and CDR2 is YYEEEE. The CDR3 contains 16 residues. V shed 0 bases, J shed 2 bases, and the junction held 4 bases outside the gene matches.

In its sample, this clone was seen once. V gene TRBV5-1 combines with J gene TRBJ2-3, with D possibly TRBD1 on 6 matching bases. The CDR3 loop spans 14 amino acids. V was cut by 4 bases and J by 2 bases, with 11 bases left in between. The germline CDR1 and CDR2 sequences are SGHRS and YFSETQ. CDR3 amino acids: CASSAGQNTDTQYF. Written as DNA, the CDR3 is TGCGCCAGCAGCGCTGGACAGAACACAGATACGCAGTATTTT. Filled out from reference TRBV5-1 and TRBJ2-3, the complete variable domain reads KAGVTQTPRYLIKTRGQQVTLSCSPISGHRSVSWYQQTPGQGLQFLFEYFSETQRNKGNFPGRFSGRQFSNSRSEMNVSTLELGDSALYLCASSAGQNTDTQYFGPGTRLTVL.

The CDR3 protein is CATSDTPGQGTDTQYF. The CDR3 nucleotides are TGTGCCACCAGTGATACCCCGGGACAGGGGACAGATACGCAGTATTTT. The rearrangement joins TRBV24-1 to TRBJ2-3; 10 bases match TRBD1. The CDR3 covers 16 residues. Germline loops: CDR1 KGHDR, CDR2 SFDVKD. The junction had 5 bases not matched to a gene; V was cut back by 3 bases and J by 3 bases.

This clone was observed a few times. This chain connects TRBV5-1 to TRBJ2-3, with 9 bases lining up with TRBD1. V shed 5 bases and J 4 bases; nucleotides not matched to a gene: 5. The CDR3 sequence is 14 residues long. Germline values: CDR1 SGHRS, CDR2 YFSETQ. The DNA for the CDR3 is TGCGCCAGCAGTATTACAGGGGGCGCAGATACGCAGTATTTT. Amino acids: CASSITGGADTQYF.

The J gene is TRBJ2-1, the V gene TRBV5-1; tentative D call: TRBD2 (5 bases). CDR1 SGHRS and CDR2 YFSETQ come from the germline V gene. V dropped 0 bases and J dropped 1 base, with 11 bases sitting between them. The CDR3 sequence is 16 residues long. The DNA for the CDR3 is TGCGCCAGCAGCTTGGAGTTGTGGGAGTCCTACAATGAGCAGTTCTTC. This sequence encodes CASSLELWESYNEQFF.

The chain recombines TRBV5-4 with TRBJ2-3; D might be TRBD1 (6 bases). V gave up 0 bases and J gave up 3 bases, with 14 bases separating them. Germline CDR1 and CDR2: SGHNT and YYREEE (reference sequence). This CDR3 has 16 amino acids. CDR3 DNA sequence: TGTGCCAGCAGCTTGGATGCAGGGGCGATAACAGATACGCAGTATTTT. It translates to CASSLDAGAITDTQYF.

In DNA, the CDR3 is TGTGCCAGCAGCTTGTCGGAGTTTACTACCTACGAGCAGTACTTC. Translating it yields CASSLSEFTTYEQYF. V and J are TRBV5-5 and TRBJ2-7, with D unresolved. This CDR3 is 15 amino acids long. Trimming pared 1 base from V and 2 bases from J, leaving 13 bases between. CDR1 and CDR2 (germline): SGHKS, YYEKEE (reference sequence).

Only one count was recorded for this clone. The chain uses TRBV5-5 and TRBJ2-1; 9 bases agree with TRBD2. The CDR3 runs 15 residues. After removal of 0 bases from V and 8 bases from J, the junction contained 6 bases not matched to a gene. Per the germline V gene, CDR1 is SGHKS and CDR2 is YYEKEE (reference sequence). The CDR3 DNA reads TGTGCCAGCAGCTTGGGCGGGAGGGCCTTCGATGAGCAGTTCTTC. Protein: CASSLGGRAFDEQFF.

V gene TRBV28 combines with J gene TRBJ1-5; TRBD1 aligns across 9 bases. The CDR3 contains 16 residues. The germline V gene has CDR1 MDHEN and CDR2 SYDVKM. With V trimmed by 4 bases and J by 2 bases, 6 bases remained unmatched. CDR3 sequence (DNA): TGTGCCAGCAGTTCAGACCGGACAGGGGGCAATCAGCCCCAGCATTTT. It codes for CASSSDRTGGNQPQHF.

As for this clone: Distinct nucleotide sequences in the sample also encode this CDR3. The V and J genes are TRBV10-3 and TRBJ1-5, with D possibly matching TRBD1 (5 bases). The CDR3 has 14 residues. V was shortened by 3 bases and J by 2 bases, with 8 bases between the two germline ends. Looked up from germline, CDR1 is ENHRY and CDR2 is SYGVKD. In DNA form, the CDR3 reads TGTGCCATCAGTGAAGAAGGGGGCAATCAGCCCCAGCATTTT. As protein: CAISEEGGNQPQHF.

V gene TRBV30 combines with J gene TRBJ1-4; no clear D gene. V lost 5 bases and J 8 bases, leaving 9 bases between the germline ends. The CDR3 runs to 11 residues. CDR1 and CDR2 (germline): GTSNPN, SVGIG (reference sequence). CDR3 nucleotides: TGTGCCTGGTACTTTCGGGAAAAACTGTTTTTT. As protein: CAWYFREKLFF. The variable domain in full, completed from reference TRBV30 and TRBJ1-4, reads SQTIHQWPATLVQPVGSPLSLECTVEGTSNPNLYWYRQAAGRGLQLLFYSVGIGQISSEVPQNLSASRPQDRQFILSSKKLLLSDSGFYLCAWYFREKLFFGSGTQLSVL.

The chain uses TRBV29-1 and TRBJ1-1; unclear D gene. Trimming took 2 bases from V and 7 from J, leaving 11 bases between them. Germline V gene data show CDR1 as SQVTM and CDR2 as ANQGSEA. This CDR3 has 12 residues. This chain's CDR3 is CSVEKGDGEAFF. For the CDR3, the DNA is TGCAGCGTTGAAAAAGGAGACGGTGAAGCTTTCTTT.

Regarding this clone: The identical CDR3 is also encoded by other nucleotide sequences in the sample. The chain combines TRBV6-5 with TRBJ1-2, with D possibly TRBD1 on 6 matching bases. V lost 0 bases and J 5 bases, leaving 10 bases between the germline ends. The length of the CDR3 is 14 residues. CDR1 is MNHEY, CDR2 SVGAGI, per germline. The CDR3 sequence: CASSYSGTPYGYTF. Written as DNA, the CDR3 is TGTGCCAGCAGTTACTCAGGGACACCATATGGCTACACCTTC.

The chain is built from TRBV10-1 and TRBJ1-3; unclear D gene. V was pared by 5 bases and J by 6 bases, with 8 bases between. Germline lookup yields CDR1 WNHNN and CDR2 SYGVQD (reference sequence). The CDR3 consists of 12 residues. This CDR3 is CASSWGANTIYF. CDR3 DNA: TGCGCCAGCAGTTGGGGAGCAAACACCATATATTTT.

The chain couples TRBV10-3 to TRBJ2-7; TRBD1 matches at 8 bases. This CDR3 has 15 residues. Trimming removed 5 bases from V and 0 bases from J; junction bases left unmatched: 6. Germline CDR1 and CDR2: ENHRY and SYGVKD. Written as DNA, the CDR3 is TGTGCCATCAGTTTGGGACAGGTGGACTCCTACGAGCAGTACTTC. As protein: CAISLGQVDSYEQYF.

The J gene is TRBJ2-7, the V gene TRBV11-3; D possibly corresponds to TRBD2 (5 bases). This CDR3 has 15 amino acids. Trimming stripped 1 base from V and 3 bases from J, with 13 bases between. The germline V gene encodes CDR1 SGHNT and CDR2 YENEEA. Here the CDR3 reads CASSLVRTYGYEQYF. DNA for the CDR3: TGTGCCAGCAGCTTAGTTCGGACTTACGGCTACGAGCAGTACTTC. Full variable domain (remainder filled in from reference TRBV11-3 and TRBJ2-7): EAGVVQSPRYKIIEKKQPVAFWCNPISGHNTLYWYLQNLGQGPELLIRYENEEAVDDSQLPKDRFSAERLKGVDSTLKIQPAELGDSAVYLCASSLVRTYGYEQYFGPGTRLTVT.

The chain recombines TRBV3-1 (or the pseudogene TRBV3-2) with TRBJ2-2; 15 positions agree with TRBD2. The CDR3 runs 17 residues. Germline V gives CDR1 LGHDT, CDR2 YNNKEL (reference sequence). J gave up 4 bases and V 1 base, and 1 base lay outside the gene matches. In DNA, the CDR3 is TGTGCCAGCAGCCAAGGGACTAGCGGGAGGGGCACCGGGGAGCTGTTTTTT. Protein product: CASSQGTSGRGTGELFF.

This chain joins TRBV4-1 and TRBJ1-6; D is ambiguous. CDR3 length equals 15 residues. The germline gives CDR1 MGHRA, CDR2 YSYEKL. Trimming left V 6 bases short and J 6 bases short, with 15 bases between. The CDR3 nucleotides are TGCGCCAGCAGTCGAGGGTTACCGACTAATTCACCCCTCCACTTT. Protein product: CASSRGLPTNSPLHF.

This clone has more than one count but fewer than ten. In the same sample, other DNA sequences code for this CDR3. The chain combines TRBV6-2 or TRBV6-3 with TRBJ1-2; D is possibly TRBD1 (5 bases). CDR3 length: 12 residues. Looked up from germline, CDR1 is MNHEY and CDR2 is SVGEGT. The ends were cut back, 2 bases at V and 5 bases at J, with 6 bases in the middle. The CDR3 DNA reads TGTGCCAGCAGTTACAGGGGTTATGGCTACACCTTC. As protein: CASSYRGYGYTF.

This clone was recorded a few times. J is TRBJ1-6 and V is TRBV6-4; D unclear. CDR3 size: 14 residues. V gave up 6 bases and J gave up 6 bases, with 12 bases separating them. Germline CDR1 and CDR2: MRHNA and SNTAGT. DNA of the CDR3: TGTGCCAGCAGCCTCCAACCGGGTAATTCACCCCTCCACTTT. This encodes CASSLQPGNSPLHF.

This clone came up once. V and J are TRBV7-9 and TRBJ1-2, with 7 bases aligning to TRBD1. CDR1 SEHNR and CDR2 FQNEAQ come from the germline V gene (reference sequence). There are 16 residues in the CDR3. After removal of 1 base from V and 0 bases from J, the junction contained 5 bases not matched to a gene. The CDR3 loop reads CASSLVGTASNYGYTF. CDR3 sequence (DNA): TGTGCCAGCAGCTTAGTAGGGACAGCTTCTAACTATGGCTACACCTTC.